This is a list of T cell receptor beta chains from one sample in a study of blood T cell repertoires in COVID-19. Here immunoSEQ multiplex PCR was the method, and the copy in TCRdb shows in-frame clones only, minus some. The sample lists fewer than 300,000 clones, approximately 84% occurring once. Material: PBMCs or T cells enriched from blood (not recorded which). The receptors were sampled from a man younger than 30 who had recovered from COVID-19. Each CDR3 is given with its conserved first and last residue. The order of the fields is D gene, V gene, J gene, clone size, CDR3 protein, CDR3 DNA. D genes are given only for firm matches. The size field is filled for only some rows; it gives once, few, many or a size class.

>.|TRBV27|TRBJ2-6|once
CASSRGIGGANVLTF
TGTGCCAGCAGCCGGGGGATCGGGGGGGCCAACGTCCTGACTTTC
>.|TRBV25-1|TRBJ2-1|.
CASSEIPSGLGNNEQFF
TGTGCCAGCAGTGAAATTCCCTCAGGGCTCGGTAACAATGAGCAGTTCTTC
>TRBD1|TRBV6-5|TRBJ2-5|few
CASRQGETQYF
TGTGCCAGCAGACAGGGGGAGACCCAGTACTTC
>TRBD1|TRBV3-1/TRBV3-2|TRBJ2-7|once
CASSPRQGYEQYF
TGTGCCAGCAGCCCGCGACAGGGTTACGAGCAGTACTTC
>.|TRBV28|TRBJ2-1|.
CASRGLELEYNEQFF
TGTGCCAGCAGGGGACTCGAACTCGAGTACAATGAGCAGTTCTTC
>.|TRBV5-1|TRBJ2-7|.
CASSLVGYEQYF
TGCGCCAGCAGCTTGGTCGGGTACGAGCAGTACTTC
>TRBD2|TRBV5-1|TRBJ2-1|.
CASSLFSGGNNEQFF
TGCGCCAGCAGCTTGTTCAGCGGGGGAAACAATGAGCAGTTCTTC
>TRBD2|TRBV2|TRBJ2-1|.
CASSVAGGLSGNEQFF
TGTGCCAGCAGCGTAGCGGGAGGCCTTTCGGGCAATGAGCAGTTCTTC
>.|TRBV7-9|TRBJ2-5|.
CASRHRAQETQYF
TGTGCCAGCAGACACAGGGCTCAAGAGACCCAGTACTTC
>TRBD1|TRBV11-2|TRBJ1-2|.
CASSFFRDRDVGKTGYTF
TGTGCCAGCAGCTTTTTCCGGGACAGGGATGTGGGAAAAACTGGCTACACCTTC
>TRBD1|TRBV28|TRBJ1-3|.
CASGTGRNTIYF
TGTGCCAGCGGGACAGGGCGGAACACCATATATTTT
>.|TRBV5-1|TRBJ1-1|.
CASSLAGAIMNTEAFF
TGCGCCAGCAGCTTGGCAGGGGCGATAATGAACACTGAAGCTTTCTTT
>.|TRBV11-2|TRBJ2-3|.
CASRTTSTDTQYF
TGTGCCAGCAGAACGACTAGCACAGATACGCAGTATTTT
>.|TRBV11-2|TRBJ1-2|.
CASSPDYNYGYTF
TGTGCCAGCAGCCCCGACTACAACTATGGCTACACTTTC
>.|TRBV6-5|TRBJ1-1|.
CASSYSISSGIKKTFF
TGTGCCAGCAGTTACTCGATTAGCAGCGGGATTAAGAAGACTTTCTTT
>.|TRBV19|TRBJ1-1|once
CASSIILGPFTEAFF
TGTGCCAGTAGTATAATTTTGGGGCCGTTCACTGAAGCTTTCTTT
>.|TRBV4-2|TRBJ2-7|once
CASSQDWGPYEQYF
TGTGCCAGCAGCCAAGATTGGGGGCCCTACGAGCAGTACTTC
>TRBD2|TRBV7-2|TRBJ2-1|.
CASSLYAGGANEPFF
TGTGCCAGCAGCTTATACGCGGGGGGGGCAAATGAGCCCTTCTTC
>.|TRBV19|TRBJ1-2|.
CATGFSDYGYTF
TGTGCCACAGGGTTTTCGGACTATGGCTACACCTTC
>TRBD2|TRBV11-3|TRBJ2-7|.
CASSLRREGIIHEQYF
TGTGCCAGCAGCTTAAGGCGGGAGGGTATAATCCACGAGCAGTACTTC
>.|TRBV27|TRBJ1-5|.
CASSPIQGWSNQPQHF
TGTGCCAGCAGTCCGATACAGGGATGGAGTAATCAGCCCCAGCATTTT
>TRBD1|TRBV11-3|TRBJ2-2|.
CASSLVMGRGSTGELFF
TGTGCCAGCAGCTTAGTTATGGGCAGGGGGTCCACCGGGGAGCTGTTTTTT
>.|TRBV28|TRBJ1-1|.
CASRPWGQGKSNTEAFF
TGTGCCAGCCGTCCCTGGGGGCAGGGAAAATCAAACACTGAAGCTTTCTTT
>TRBD2|TRBV19|TRBJ2-7|.
CASRGSSGGSYEQYF
TGTGCCAGTAGGGGGTCTAGCGGGGGGTCCTACGAGCAGTACTTC
>TRBD1|TRBV7-8|TRBJ1-3|.
CASSFNRGSGNTIYF
TGTGCCAGCAGCTTTAACAGGGGCTCTGGAAACACCATATATTTT
>.|TRBV24-1|TRBJ2-3|few
CATSGTSTDTQYF
TGTGCCACCAGTGGGACTAGCACAGATACGCAGTATTTT
>TRBD1|TRBV5-1|TRBJ2-1|.
CASSLTGQGNNEQFF
TGCGCCAGCAGCCTCACGGGACAGGGGAACAATGAGCAGTTCTTC
>.|TRBV2|TRBJ2-3|.
CASSRQGVGSDTQYF
TGTGCCAGCTCTCGACAAGGGGTCGGTTCAGATACGCAGTATTTT
>.|TRBV27|TRBJ1-5|.
CASINQPQHF
TGTGCCAGTATTAATCAGCCCCAGCATTTT
>TRBD1|TRBV27|TRBJ1-3|.
CASSLGTGYGNTIYF
TGTGCCAGCAGTTTAGGGACAGGTTATGGAAACACCATATATTTT